The clone carrying this TCR beta chain was found a few times. These data originate in a study of response to subunit inactivated influenza vaccine. Germline V gene lookup returns CDR1 SEHNR and CDR2 FQNEAQ (reference sequence). The CDR3 spans 15 residues. Between the trimmed V and J ends, which lost 1 base and 1 base, there was a span of 10 bases. Each CDR3 protein is one row after TCRdb ran MiXCR on the RT-PCR reads. The sample has 700,000 to 800,000 distinct CDR3 sequences, about 18% seen once. The sample consisted of PBMCs from blood, taken less than 6 days after vaccination. This chain joins TRBV7-9 and TRBJ2-5; no definite D call. The receptor's source is a man aged 50-59 years who received an inactivated influenza vaccine. CDR3 nucleotides: TGTGCCAGCAGCTTAGTGTCTGGGCTCCAAGAGACCCAGTACTTC. Translation: CASSLVSGLQETQYF.